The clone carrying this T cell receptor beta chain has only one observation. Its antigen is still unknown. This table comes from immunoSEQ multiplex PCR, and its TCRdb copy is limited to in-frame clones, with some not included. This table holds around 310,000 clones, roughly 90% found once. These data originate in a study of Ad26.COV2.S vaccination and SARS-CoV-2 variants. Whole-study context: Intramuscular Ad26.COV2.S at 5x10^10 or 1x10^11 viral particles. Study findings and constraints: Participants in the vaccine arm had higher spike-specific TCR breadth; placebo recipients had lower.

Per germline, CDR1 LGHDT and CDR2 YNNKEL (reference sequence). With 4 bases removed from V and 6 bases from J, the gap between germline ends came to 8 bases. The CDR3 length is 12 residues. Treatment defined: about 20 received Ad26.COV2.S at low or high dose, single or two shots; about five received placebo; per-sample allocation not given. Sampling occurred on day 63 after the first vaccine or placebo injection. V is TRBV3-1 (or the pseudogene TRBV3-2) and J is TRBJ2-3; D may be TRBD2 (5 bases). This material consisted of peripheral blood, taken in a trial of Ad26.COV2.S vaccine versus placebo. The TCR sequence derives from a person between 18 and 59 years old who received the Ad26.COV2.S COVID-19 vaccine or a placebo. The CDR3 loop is CASSRRGDTQYF. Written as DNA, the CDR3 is TGTGCCAGCAGCCGCCGCGGGGATACGCAGTATTTT.